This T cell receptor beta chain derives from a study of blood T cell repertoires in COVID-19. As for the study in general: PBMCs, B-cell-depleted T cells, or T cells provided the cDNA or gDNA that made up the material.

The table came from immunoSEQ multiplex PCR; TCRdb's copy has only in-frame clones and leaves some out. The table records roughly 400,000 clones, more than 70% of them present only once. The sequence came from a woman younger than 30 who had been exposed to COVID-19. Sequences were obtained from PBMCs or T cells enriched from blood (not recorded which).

CDR3 region: CASSEQGGFSNQPQHF. The CDR3 DNA reads TGTGCCAGCAGCGAACAAGGGGGTTTTAGCAATCAGCCCCAGCATTTT. The chain joins TRBV7-8 to TRBJ1-5; a weak D match, TRBD1 (6 bases). This CDR3 is 16 amino acids long. V was shortened by 5 bases and J by 0 bases, with 14 bases between the two germline ends. Germline lookup yields CDR1 SGHVS and CDR2 FQNEAQ.